One and the same sample provided the 28 T cell receptor beta chains below, sequenced in a study of OX40 agonist ivuxolimab in advanced cancers. The library was obtained by the immunoSEQ multiplex PCR assay. Here the immuneACCESS table is served through TCRdb, limited to in-frame sequences with V and J called. Missing clones are a known gap in these copies; in checked studies unresolved V genes cover under half, and the rest lacks a known reason. Within this sample are about 88,000 clones, with roughly 84% of them counted one time only. The top ten constitute 3% to 4% of the sample. This material consisted of CD4+ or CD8+ T cells sorted from blood, taken in a trial of the OX40 agonist ivuxolimab. The source is an adult with an advanced solid tumor such as melanoma, head and neck, liver or kidney cancer.

With respect to this clone: At one of its ends the junction is not consistent with the germline gene, which may arise from a read error. This sequence joins TRBV7-8 and TRBJ2-7; 7 positions match TRBD1. Germline V CDR1 and CDR2: SGHVS, FQNEAQ. The CDR3 has 12 residues. CDR3 sequence: CASSSITGATLF. The CDR3 DNA sequence: TGTGCCAGCAGCTCTATAACAGGGGCCACTCTCTTC.

The rearrangement joins TRBV6-1 to TRBJ1-1; D is unclear. The V gene lost 4 bases and the J gene lost 5 bases, with 11 bases spanning the gap. Germline lookup yields CDR1 MNHNS and CDR2 SASEGT. This CDR3 region has 13 residues. For the CDR3, the DNA is TGTGCCAGCAGTGTCAGGTGGGAGACTGAAGCTTTCTTT. Amino acids: CASSVRWETEAFF.

This clone was counted between two and nine times. This chain uses TRBV19 with TRBJ1-2; D gene uncertain. In germline, CDR1 is LNHDA, CDR2 SQIVND (reference sequence). V was cut by 3 bases and J by 3 bases, with 8 bases left in between. CDR3 length equals 13 residues. The CDR3 loop is CASSIRTHYGYTF. In DNA, the CDR3 is TGTGCCAGTAGTATTCGGACTCACTATGGCTACACCTTC. Full variable domain (remainder filled in from reference TRBV19 and TRBJ1-2): DGGITQSPKYLFRKEGQNVTLSCEQNLNHDAMYWYRQDPGQGLRLIYYSQIVNDFQKGDIAEGYSVSREKKESFPLTVTSAQKNPTAFYLCASSIRTHYGYTFGSGTRLTVV.

This clone has only a few counts. This chain uses TRBV28 with TRBJ2-7; tentatively, D is TRBD2 (6 bases). Germline CDR1 is MDHEN and CDR2 is SYDVKM. The CDR3 has 16 residues. V was cut by 3 bases and J by 1 base, with 16 bases left in between. The CDR3 region has the DNA TGTGCCAGCAGTTTTGGGACTGACAATTTTTCCTACGAGCAGTACTTC. It is translated as CASSFGTDNFSYEQYF.

This chain uses TRBV4-1 with TRBJ2-2; no firm D call. CDR3 size: 13 residues. Trimming left V 6 bases short and J 6 bases short, with 11 bases between. Germline CDR1 MGHRA, CDR2 YSYEKL. CDR3 nucleotides: TGCGCCAGCAGTCGTAGGGTGGCCGGGGAGCTGTTTTTT. It encodes CASSRRVAGELFF.

The chain joins TRBV5-1 to TRBJ2-3; D call uncertain. The CDR3 sequence is 14 residues long. The germline gives CDR1 SGHRS, CDR2 YFSETQ. The V end lost 5 bases, the J end lost 5 bases, and 15 bases lay between the germline ends. The CDR3 nucleotides read TGCGCCAGCAGGCTGGGCCTCGGCGAAGATACGCAGTATTTT. Protein product: CASRLGLGEDTQYF.

The chain combines TRBV10-1 with TRBJ2-7; D gene uncertain. V lost 6 bases and J lost 2, with 11 bases in between. Looked up from germline, CDR1 is WNHNN and CDR2 is SYGVQD (reference sequence). The CDR3 spans 13 residues. The CDR3 sequence is CASSGRTAYEQYF. As DNA, the CDR3 is TGCGCCAGCAGCGGACGCACAGCCTACGAGCAGTACTTC.

The chain combines TRBV2 with TRBJ2-5; D call uncertain. The J call may be incorrect, as the DNA end agrees better with TRBJ2-7. Germline V gives CDR1 SNHLY, CDR2 FYNNEI. The CDR3 extends over 11 amino acids. The CDR3 is CASSGLYEQYF. CDR3 bases: TGTGCCAGCAGCGGCCTATACGAGCAGTACTTC.

This clone was observed once. The gene calls are TRBV11-2 and TRBJ2-2, with D maybe TRBD2 (6 bases). The CDR3 runs 17 residues. Germline lookup yields CDR1 SGHAT and CDR2 FQNNGV. V lost 6 bases to trimming and J lost 2 bases, with 19 bases between them. The CDR3 loop reads CASSRDSTYYNTGELFF. The CDR3 region has the DNA TGTGCCAGCAGTCGGGACTCCACCTATTACAACACCGGGGAGCTGTTTTTT.

The chain joins TRBV28 to TRBJ1-5, with no clear D. The CDR3 spans 14 residues. V gave up 6 bases and J gave up 4 bases, with 13 bases separating them. Germline assignment: CDR1 MDHEN and CDR2 SYDVKM. The CDR3 loop is CASRPGPLNQPQHF. CDR3 nucleotide sequence: TGTGCCAGCAGACCGGGCCCTTTAAATCAGCCCCAGCATTTT.

The chain recombines TRBV2 with TRBJ2-7; no reliable D call. Looked up from germline, CDR1 is SNHLY and CDR2 is FYNNEI. The V gene lost 10 bases and the J gene lost 5 bases, with 15 bases spanning the gap. The CDR3 is 12 amino acids. The CDR3: CATNGGFDEQYF. The CDR3 region has the DNA TGTGCCACGAATGGTGGTTTTGACGAGCAGTACTTC.

CDR3: CASAGGWVTEAFF. The CDR3 DNA sequence: TGTGCCAGCGCAGGGGGCTGGGTAACTGAAGCTTTCTTT. The rearrangement links TRBV6-6 to TRBJ1-1; 8 positions agree with TRBD1. J gave up 5 bases and V 8 bases, and 7 bases lay outside the gene matches. The CDR3 consists of 13 residues. Per germline, CDR1 MNHNY and CDR2 SVGAGI (reference sequence).

The chain links TRBV6-5 to TRBJ2-3; 9 bases are a match to TRBD2. CDR3 length: 15 amino acids. The V gene's germline CDR1 is MNHEY and CDR2 SVGAGI. Trimming removed 4 bases from V and 4 bases from J; junction bases left unmatched: 6. This CDR3 reads CASSSQAGGPDTQYF. The CDR3 DNA sequence: TGTGCCAGCAGTTCGCAAGCGGGAGGACCAGATACGCAGTATTTT.

This chain's CDR3 is CASKPGRECYEQYF. The CDR3 DNA reads as TGTGCCAGCAAACCGGGACGGGAATGCTACGAGCAGTACTTC. J is TRBJ2-7 and V is TRBV6-4, with D perhaps assigned TRBD1 or TRBD2 (5 bases each). CDR3 length equals 14 residues. Germline CDR1 is MRHNA and CDR2 is SNTAGT. V lost 7 bases and J 3 bases, leaving 16 bases between the germline ends.

The rearrangement joins TRBV7-8 to TRBJ2-7; D is possibly TRBD1 (6 bases). This CDR3 comprises 15 residues. V was clipped by 5 bases and J by 3 bases, with 17 bases between them. The germline CDR1 and CDR2 sequences are SGHVS and FQNEAQ. This CDR3 reads CASSGGWRLRYEQYF. The CDR3 DNA sequence: TGTGCCAGCAGCGGGGGCTGGCGGTTACGCTACGAGCAGTACTTC. The entire variable domain, with the rest obtained from reference TRBV7-8 and TRBJ2-7, is as follows: GAGVSQSPRYKVAKRGQDVALRCDPISGHVSLFWYQQALGQGPEFLTYFQNEAQLDKSGLPSDRFFAERPEGSVSTLKIQRTQQEDSAVYLCASSGGWRLRYEQYFGPGTRLTVT.

This clone was counted between two and nine times. The V and J genes are TRBV19 and TRBJ1-5; 7 positions match TRBD1. The CDR3 consists of 14 residues. The trim removed 3 bases at V and 5 bases at J, leaving 4 bases unmatched. Germline V lookup: CDR1 LNHDA, CDR2 SQIVND (reference sequence). In DNA, the CDR3 is TGTGCCAGTAGTATCGGACAGGTCCATCAGCCCCAGCATTTT. Amino acids: CASSIGQVHQPQHF.

The chain couples TRBV20-1 to TRBJ1-1; D is ambiguous. This CDR3 is built from 11 residues. Trimming removed 3 bases from V and 7 bases from J, with 9 bases in between. Germline lookup yields CDR1 DFQATT and CDR2 SNEGSKA (reference sequence). The DNA for the CDR3 is TGCAGTGCTAGGGCAGGTCTTGAAGCTTTCTTT. This sequence encodes CSARAGLEAFF.

This clone has only a few counts. The gene calls are TRBV19 and TRBJ2-7; tentatively, D is TRBD1 or TRBD2 (5 bases each). The CDR3 totals 13 residues. CDR1 is LNHDA, CDR2 SQIVND, per germline (reference sequence). The V end lost 6 bases, the J end lost 5 bases, and 14 bases lay between the germline ends. CDR3 region: CASSRTRGDEQYF. For the CDR3, the DNA is TGTGCCAGTAGCCGTACCCGAGGGGACGAGCAGTACTTC.

This clone showed up just once. The chain carries TRBV21-1 and TRBJ1-5. TRBV21-1 has pseudogene status. The CDR3 runs to 12 residues. This CDR3 is CAVSGVDQPQHF. The CDR3 DNA reads as TGTGCAGTATCGGGGGTTGATCAGCCCCAGCATTTT.

In nucleotides, the CDR3 is TGTGCCAGCAGCAACCCCCTTCGGGTCAATGAGCAGTTCTTC. Translated, it gives CASSNPLRVNEQFF. This sequence joins TRBV5-4 and TRBJ2-1; D gene unclear. The CDR3 is 14 residues long. Trimming left V 4 bases short and J 6 bases short, with 14 bases between. Germline loops: CDR1 SGHNT, CDR2 YYREEE (reference sequence).

The V gene is TRBV4-3, the J gene TRBJ2-3; D is perhaps TRBD2 (6 bases). Between the trimmed V and J ends, which lost 3 bases and 5 bases, there was a span of 15 bases. Germline values: CDR1 LGHNA, CDR2 YSLEER. The CDR3 covers 15 residues. CDR3 coding DNA: TGCGCCAGCAGCCACAAGGTCGTGGGAGGAGATACGCAGTATTTT. This gives the protein CASSHKVVGGDTQYF.

The CDR3 nucleotides are TGTGCCAGCAGTGCTGTGCTTAGCGGGAGCTACAATGAGCAGTTCTTC. It is translated as CASSAVLSGSYNEQFF. The chain combines TRBV25-1 with TRBJ2-1; 9 bases are a match to TRBD2. Germline lookup yields CDR1 MGHDK and CDR2 SYGVNS. CDR3 length: 16 residues. V lost 4 bases to trimming and J lost 3 bases; unmatched junction nucleotides: 7. The full variable domain, with the rest looked up from reference TRBV25-1 and TRBJ2-1, is EADIYQTPRYLVIGTGKKITLECSQTMGHDKMYWYQQDPGMELHLIHYSYGVNSTEKGDLSSESTVSRIRTEHFPLTLESARPSHTSQYLCASSAVLSGSYNEQFFGPGTRLTVL.

The chain carries TRBV7-9 and TRBJ1-5, with 7 bases identical to TRBD1. The CDR3 is made up of 14 amino acids. V was pared by 8 bases and J by 3 bases, with 7 bases of the junction left unmatched. Germline V gives CDR1 SEHNR, CDR2 FQNEAQ (reference sequence). DNA for the CDR3: TGTGCCAGCGGGACAGCCGCTTACAATCAGCCCCAGCATTTT. Translated, it gives CASGTAAYNQPQHF.

CDR3 region: CASSFPGQGSNEQFF. In nucleotides, the CDR3 is TGTGCCAGCTCATTTCCGGGACAGGGTTCTAATGAGCAGTTCTTC. V usage is TRBV18 and J usage is TRBJ2-1; 9 nucleotides align to TRBD1. CDR3 size: 15 residues. The germline CDR1 and CDR2 sequences are KGHSH and LQKENI. Germline trimming cut 5 bases from V and 7 bases from J; bases unmatched to any gene: 9. Complete variable domain (other parts from reference TRBV18 and TRBJ2-1): NAGVMQNPRHLVRRRGQEARLRCSPMKGHSHVYWYRQLPEEGLKFMVYLQKENIIDESGMPKERFSAEFPKEGPSILRIQQVVRGDSAAYFCASSFPGQGSNEQFFGPGTRLTVL.

J is TRBJ2-1 and V is TRBV9, with D possibly matching TRBD2 (6 bases). V lost 1 base to trimming and J lost 4 bases, with 15 bases between them. The CDR3 spans 16 residues. CDR1 and CDR2 (germline): SGDLS, YYNGEE. Written as DNA, the CDR3 is TGTGCCAGCAGCGTAAGCATCCGGGACTCGTACAATGAGCAGTTCTTC. Amino acid sequence: CASSVSIRDSYNEQFF.

The chain joins TRBV7-9 to TRBJ1-2, with D possibly matching TRBD1 (5 bases). V was shortened by 7 bases and J by 3 bases, with 15 bases between the two germline ends. CDR3 length equals 14 residues. The germline V gene encodes CDR1 SEHNR and CDR2 FQNEAQ (reference sequence). This CDR3 is CASNPGGIDYGYTF. DNA of the CDR3: TGTGCCAGCAACCCGGGGGGGATTGACTATGGCTACACCTTC.

DNA of the CDR3: TGCGCCAGCGGTCTGCTAAAAGACACCATATATTTT. It translates to CASGLLKDTIYF. V and J are TRBV10-2 and TRBJ1-3, with D unresolved. The V gene's germline CDR1 is WSHSY and CDR2 SAAADI. This CDR3 spans 12 amino acids. Trimming removed 8 bases at V and 8 bases at J, with 13 bases between.

The chain couples TRBV5-1 to TRBJ2-3, with a possible D match to TRBD1 (5 bases). Deletions cut 8 bases from V and 2 bases from J, with 15 bases between. In germline, CDR1 is SGHRS, CDR2 YFSETQ. The CDR3 is 14 residues long. The CDR3, as DNA: TGCGCCAGTAAAGACAGAGACCTCACAGATACGCAGTATTTT. Its translation is CASKDRDLTDTQYF. Complete variable domain (other parts from reference TRBV5-1 and TRBJ2-3): KAGVTQTPRYLIKTRGQQVTLSCSPISGHRSVSWYQQTPGQGLQFLFEYFSETQRNKGNFPGRFSGRQFSNSRSEMNVSTLELGDSALYLCASKDRDLTDTQYFGPGTRLTVL.